The source of this T cell receptor (beta chain) is a study of post-analysis software for immune sequencing data. At the level of the study: Relapsing-remitting, secondary progressive and progressive-relapsing forms made up the multiple sclerosis disease courses. Findings of the study overall: When compared against controls, multiple sclerosis patients showed significantly lower normalized Chao1 diversity. By F measure, strong co-clustering occurred among samples prepared in the same batch.

For this clonotype: Its target is not known.

Sequencing libraries made from TCR beta cDNA carried unique molecular identifiers. TCRdb redid the calling of the PCR reads with MiXCR, one entry per CDR3 protein. The top ten clones hold 3% to 3.5% of a sample with under 200,000 distinct CDR3 sequences, 29% of them seen once. The TCR sequence derives from a girl aged 2-17 years with multiple sclerosis. The sample was blood.

The CDR3 sequence: CASSVGQSYEQYF. The CDR3 DNA sequence: TGTGCCAGCAGCGTAGGTCAGTCCTACGAGCAGTACTTC. The chain links TRBV9 to TRBJ2-7; D call uncertain. Germline CDR1 is SGDLS and CDR2 is YYNGEE. Trimming took off 0 bases at V and 1 base at J, with 5 bases between the two ends. The CDR3 has 13 amino acids. The full variable domain, with the rest looked up from reference TRBV9 and TRBJ2-7, is DSGVTQTPKHLITATGQRVTLRCSPRSGDLSVYWYQQSLDQGLQFLIQYYNGEERAKGNILERFSAQQFPDLHSELNLSSLELGDSALYFCASSVGQSYEQYFGPGTRLTVT.